The text below deals with one T cell receptor beta chain. The CDR3 is 14 amino acids. This sample is part of a study of blood T cell repertoires in COVID-19. In the original processing: It was from reference gene primer amplification that nucleated cell counts were estimated. Some clones are missing from TCRdb's copy, which holds only in-frame ones; the method was immunoSEQ multiplex PCR. V, J and clone size were drawn from that table, and D and trimming were deduced from the DNA. The sample lists fewer than 200,000 clones; 75% to 90% were seen once. The sequencing input was peripheral blood. The receptor comes from a man aged 60 to 69 with acute or convalescent COVID-19. V gene TRBV21-1 combines with J gene TRBJ1-2; the listed D gene, TRBD1, was not tested against the DNA. TRBV21-1 is designated a pseudogene. The CDR3: CASSRRDSTYGYTF. CDR3 nucleotides: TGTGCCAGCAGCAGGCGGGACAGCACCTATGGCTACACCTTC.